This T cell receptor beta chain was identified during a study of radiotherapy plus CTLA-4 blockade in lung cancer. This clone was seen just once. Trimming shortened V by 10 bases and J by 4 bases, and 16 bases separated the two germline ends. Per germline, CDR1 SGHAT and CDR2 FQNNGV. The CDR3 totals 14 residues. Measured with immunoSEQ multiplex PCR; TCRdb has only the in-frame clones, and not every one. Seen here are over 85,000 clones, 88% observed once, and the top ten hold 4.5% to 6%. Sample: peripheral blood, taken from a patient treated with radiotherapy plus ipilimumab. V usage is TRBV11-2 and J usage is TRBJ2-2, with D perhaps matching TRBD2 (7 bases). This clonotype originated in a human donor with non-small cell lung cancer that progressed on radiotherapy plus ipilimumab. In DNA, the CDR3 is TGTGCCACCAAGGGGGGAGGGTTCACCGGGGAGCTGTTTTTT. The encoded protein is CATKGGGFTGELFF.